The following is a TCR beta chain sequence with its context. Participants were aged roughly 18 to 100 years from 20 to 30 US areas. Participants' own reports of clinical history determined their cohort assignment. These data come from a study of blood T cell repertoires in COVID-19. Some clones are missing from TCRdb's copy, which holds only in-frame ones; the method was immunoSEQ multiplex PCR. Altogether a few hundred thousand clones are present, about 88% being singletons, with the ten largest covering about 6.9%. V shed 1 base and J shed 2 bases, with 15 bases lying between them. This CDR3 is 16 amino acids long. CDR1 is SGHRS and CDR2 is YFSETQ in the germline V gene.

The sequencing input was PBMCs or T cells enriched from blood (not recorded which). The V and J genes are TRBV5-1 and TRBJ1-2; D not certain. The TCR sequence derives from a woman between 45 and 65 years old who had been exposed to COVID-19. CDR3 sequence reads: CASSLRVSPNNYGYTF. The CDR3 DNA follows: TGCGCCAGCAGCTTGAGAGTGAGTCCAAACAACTATGGCTACACCTTC.